The clone carrying this T cell receptor beta chain was seen a handful of times. Its antigen is undetermined. The authors obtained PBMCs from about 9.5 ml of fresh peripheral blood. RNA transcripts gave rise to amplified TCR beta CDR3 regions. Using the HTBI primer set, a first-round RT-PCR was run on the TCR CDR3. MiXCR, run by TCRdb on the multiplex PCR reads, gives a single entry per CDR3 protein. The profile shows about 250,000 distinct CDR3 sequences, over 20% of them singletons. This sample stems from a study of T cells in Graves' hyperthyroidism and ophthalmopathy. General study findings and limits: Before onset, ophthalmopathy was predicted by the model a median around 6 months earlier.

The sequencing sample was made of blood. This receptor was taken from a man aged 30 to 39 with Graves' ophthalmopathy.

The CDR3 nucleotides are TGTGCCAGCAGTTATGGACGGGAATTGGGTGGCTACACCTTC. Residues: CASSYGRELGGYTF. The chain recombines TRBV6-9 with TRBJ1-2; D ambiguous. V was cut by 2 bases and J by 7 bases, with 14 bases left in between. The CDR3 is 14 amino acids. Germline V gene data show CDR1 as MNHGY and CDR2 as SVAAGI.